This is a list of T cell receptor beta chains from one sample in a study of shared clonotypes between healthy human individuals. Repertoires were generated with immunoSEQ multiplex PCR, while TCRdb's copy carries only in-frame clones and drops some. The profile covers around 990,000 clones, with 60% to 80% appearing a single time and about 0.89% taken by the ten largest. Sequenced input: memory CD4+ T cells from PBMCs. The receptor source for this set is a man aged 18 to 30 in good health. Some clones in this sample may be carry-over from other donors' samples. Each CDR3 is given with its conserved first and last residue. Fields, in order: V gene, D gene, clone size, J gene, CDR3 protein, CDR3 DNA. The D gene is left open where the match is weak. Size is stated for part of the rows, as once, few or many counts, or as a class when the clone is expanded.

V gene: TRBV5-6
D gene: NA
clone size: NA
J gene: TRBJ2-1
CDR3 protein: CASSLEGAGAYNEQFF
CDR3 DNA: TGTGCCAGCAGCTTGGAGGGGGCGGGAGCCTACAATGAGCAGTTCTTC

V gene: TRBV6-5
D gene: TRBD1
clone size: few
J gene: TRBJ1-1
CDR3 protein: CASSYRRGLVGAFF
CDR3 DNA: TGTGCCAGCAGTTACAGGAGGGGGCTGGTTGGAGCTTTCTTT

V gene: TRBV5-6
D gene: NA
clone size: NA
J gene: TRBJ1-4
CDR3 protein: CASSFWAGGDEKLFF
CDR3 DNA: TGTGCCAGCAGCTTTTGGGCTGGCGGGGATGAAAAACTGTTTTTT

V gene: TRBV20-1
D gene: NA
clone size: few
J gene: TRBJ1-1
CDR3 protein: CSARDRLGAFF
CDR3 DNA: TGCAGTGCTAGAGATCGCCTAGGGGCTTTCTTT

V gene: TRBV7-2
D gene: NA
clone size: NA
J gene: TRBJ2-7
CDR3 protein: CASSRNPSDSYEQYF
CDR3 DNA: TGTGCCAGCAGCCGTAACCCTAGCGATTCCTACGAGCAGTACTTC

V gene: TRBV7-6
D gene: TRBD1
clone size: NA
J gene: TRBJ2-1
CDR3 protein: CASSWGQGNNEQFF
CDR3 DNA: TGTGCCAGCAGCTGGGGACAGGGGAACAATGAGCAGTTCTTC

V gene: TRBV27
D gene: NA
clone size: NA
J gene: TRBJ2-1
CDR3 protein: CASSFQRLELEQFF
CDR3 DNA: TGTGCCAGCAGTTTCCAACGGCTTGAGCTTGAGCAGTTCTTC

V gene: TRBV10-3
D gene: NA
clone size: once
J gene: TRBJ1-5
CDR3 protein: CAISGRGGNQPQHF
CDR3 DNA: TGTGCCATCAGTGGCAGAGGGGGCAATCAGCCCCAGCATTTT

V gene: TRBV5-1
D gene: TRBD2
clone size: NA
J gene: TRBJ2-1
CDR3 protein: CASSVTSGSNEQFF
CDR3 DNA: TGCGCCAGCAGCGTTACTAGCGGGAGCAATGAGCAGTTCTTC

V gene: TRBV28
D gene: TRBD2
clone size: NA
J gene: TRBJ2-7
CDR3 protein: CASSLPAGEGLYEQYF
CDR3 DNA: TGTGCCAGCAGTTTACCCGCGGGAGAAGGACTCTACGAGCAGTACTTC

V gene: TRBV4-2
D gene: NA
clone size: NA
J gene: TRBJ2-1
CDR3 protein: CASSQVGGGEQFF
CDR3 DNA: TGTGCCAGCAGCCAGGTAGGGGGAGGCGAGCAGTTCTTC

V gene: TRBV5-1
D gene: NA
clone size: NA
J gene: TRBJ2-1
CDR3 protein: CASSLDSYNEQFF
CDR3 DNA: TGCGCCAGCAGCTTAGACTCCTACAATGAGCAGTTCTTC

V gene: TRBV30
D gene: NA
clone size: NA
J gene: TRBJ2-7
CDR3 protein: CAWSGDRGYEQYF
CDR3 DNA: TGTGCCTGGAGTGGGGACCGGGGGTACGAGCAGTACTTC

V gene: TRBV14
D gene: TRBD2
clone size: NA
J gene: TRBJ2-1
CDR3 protein: CASSQGPRSGRPYNEQFF
CDR3 DNA: TGTGCCAGCAGCCAAGGACCCCGGAGCGGGAGGCCATACAATGAGCAGTTCTTC

V gene: TRBV29-1
D gene: TRBD1
clone size: NA
J gene: TRBJ1-2
CDR3 protein: CSVEVGTGGGGYTF
CDR3 DNA: TGCAGCGTTGAAGTTGGGACAGGGGGAGGTGGCTACACCTTC

V gene: TRBV28
D gene: NA
clone size: NA
J gene: TRBJ1-4
CDR3 protein: CASSGRKINEKLFF
CDR3 DNA: TGTGCCAGCAGCGGACGGAAGATTAATGAAAAACTGTTTTTT

V gene: TRBV2
D gene: TRBD1
clone size: many
J gene: TRBJ2-7
CDR3 protein: CASTRGTGAGEQYF
CDR3 DNA: TGTGCCAGCACTCGCGGGACAGGGGCGGGGGAGCAGTACTTC

V gene: TRBV6-5
D gene: TRBD1
clone size: NA
J gene: TRBJ1-2
CDR3 protein: CASSYDGQGQGYTF
CDR3 DNA: TGTGCCAGCAGTTACGACGGACAGGGTCAGGGCTACACCTTC

V gene: TRBV6-5
D gene: TRBD2
clone size: NA
J gene: TRBJ2-1
CDR3 protein: CASSVLAGGRNEQFF
CDR3 DNA: TGTGCCAGCAGTGTTCTAGCGGGAGGGAGGAATGAGCAGTTCTTC

V gene: TRBV28
D gene: TRBD2
clone size: once
J gene: TRBJ2-5
CDR3 protein: CASSGGLAGWETQYF
CDR3 DNA: TGTGCCAGCAGTGGGGGACTAGCGGGTTGGGAGACCCAGTACTTC

V gene: TRBV6-6
D gene: TRBD2
clone size: NA
J gene: TRBJ2-7
CDR3 protein: CASSSRLAGPYEQYF
CDR3 DNA: TGTGCCAGCAGCTCCCGACTAGCGGGGCCCTACGAGCAGTACTTC

V gene: TRBV28
D gene: NA
clone size: NA
J gene: TRBJ2-7
CDR3 protein: CASSRRVVKAYEQYF
CDR3 DNA: TGTGCCAGCAGTCGTCGGGTCGTTAAGGCCTACGAGCAGTACTTC

V gene: TRBV6-1
D gene: TRBD2
clone size: many
J gene: TRBJ2-1
CDR3 protein: CASSARGLGHNEQFF
CDR3 DNA: TGTGCCAGCAGTGCTCGTGGACTAGGACACAATGAGCAGTTCTTC

V gene: TRBV5-8
D gene: NA
clone size: NA
J gene: TRBJ2-7
CDR3 protein: CASSSTTYSYEQYF
CDR3 DNA: TGTGCCAGCAGTTCTACGACCTATTCCTACGAGCAGTACTTC

V gene: TRBV10-1
D gene: NA
clone size: once
J gene: TRBJ2-3
CDR3 protein: CASSESTSTDTQYF
CDR3 DNA: TGCGCCAGCAGTGAATCGACTAGCACAGATACGCAGTATTTT

V gene: TRBV25-1
D gene: TRBD2
clone size: NA
J gene: TRBJ2-7
CDR3 protein: CASRGGTSGRAEQYF
CDR3 DNA: TGTGCCAGCAGGGGGGGGACTAGCGGGAGGGCCGAGCAGTACTTC

V gene: TRBV7-2
D gene: TRBD2
clone size: NA
J gene: TRBJ2-1
CDR3 protein: CASSPYPLAGANEQFF
CDR3 DNA: TGTGCCAGCAGCCCCTACCCCCTAGCGGGAGCTAATGAGCAGTTCTTC

V gene: TRBV2
D gene: NA
clone size: NA
J gene: TRBJ1-1
CDR3 protein: CTLGGASGGTEAFF
CDR3 DNA: TGTACACTTGGGGGAGCTTCAGGCGGCACTGAAGCTTTCTTT

V gene: TRBV30
D gene: NA
clone size: NA
J gene: TRBJ2-7
CDR3 protein: CAWSASPPEQYF
CDR3 DNA: TGTGCCTGGAGCGCTAGCCCGCCGGAGCAGTACTTC

V gene: TRBV19
D gene: NA
clone size: NA
J gene: TRBJ2-1
CDR3 protein: CASSIWRRSSYNEQFF
CDR3 DNA: TGTGCCAGTAGTATCTGGCGGAGGAGCTCCTACAATGAGCAGTTCTTC

V gene: TRBV5-1
D gene: TRBD1
clone size: NA
J gene: TRBJ2-7
CDR3 protein: CASSPGTGVQQYF
CDR3 DNA: TGCGCCAGCAGCCCAGGGACAGGGGTCCAGCAGTACTTC

V gene: TRBV2
D gene: TRBD1
clone size: once
J gene: TRBJ1-2
CDR3 protein: CATTRGPGSAGYGYTF
CDR3 DNA: TGTGCCACCACGAGGGGGCCAGGGAGCGCCGGCTATGGCTACACCTTC

V gene: TRBV7-8
D gene: NA
clone size: many
J gene: TRBJ1-1
CDR3 protein: CASSFTGWGTEAFF
CDR3 DNA: TGTGCCAGCAGCTTTACAGGGTGGGGCACTGAAGCTTTCTTT

V gene: TRBV4-2
D gene: TRBD2
clone size: NA
J gene: TRBJ2-1
CDR3 protein: CASSQDGASGSPYNEQFF
CDR3 DNA: TGTGCCAGCAGCCAAGACGGGGCTAGCGGGAGTCCCTACAATGAGCAGTTCTTC

V gene: TRBV11-2
D gene: TRBD2
clone size: NA
J gene: TRBJ2-7
CDR3 protein: CASSLEVSGVYEQYF
CDR3 DNA: TGTGCCAGCAGCTTAGAAGTTAGCGGGGTCTACGAGCAGTACTTC

V gene: TRBV2
D gene: NA
clone size: NA
J gene: TRBJ2-5
CDR3 protein: CASSAEGRSGTQYF
CDR3 DNA: TGTGCCAGCAGTGCGGAGGGACGAAGTGGGACCCAGTACTTC

V gene: TRBV6-5
D gene: TRBD1
clone size: few
J gene: TRBJ2-7
CDR3 protein: CASSYDRAYEQYF
CDR3 DNA: TGTGCCAGCAGTTACGACAGGGCCTACGAGCAGTACTTC

V gene: TRBV27
D gene: NA
clone size: NA
J gene: TRBJ1-5
CDR3 protein: CASSSQGTQPQHF
CDR3 DNA: TGTGCCAGCAGTTCACAGGGTACCCAGCCCCAGCATTTT

V gene: TRBV5-1
D gene: NA
clone size: once
J gene: TRBJ1-5
CDR3 protein: CASSWGPGRNQPQHF
CDR3 DNA: TGCGCCAGCAGCTGGGGACCAGGGCGCAATCAGCCCCAGCATTTT

V gene: TRBV23-1
D gene: NA
clone size: NA
J gene: TRBJ2-7
CDR3 protein: CAGCVGEQYF
CDR3 DNA: TGCGCCGGGTGTGTAGGCGAGCAGTACTTC

V gene: TRBV28
D gene: NA
clone size: many
J gene: TRBJ1-2
CDR3 protein: CASAQVQDGYTF
CDR3 DNA: TGTGCCAGCGCGCAGGTTCAGGATGGCTACACCTTC

V gene: TRBV29-1
D gene: NA
clone size: NA
J gene: TRBJ1-1
CDR3 protein: CSVLEDRRLAFF
CDR3 DNA: TGCAGCGTTTTGGAAGACAGGAGATTGGCTTTCTTT

V gene: TRBV27
D gene: NA
clone size: NA
J gene: TRBJ2-7
CDR3 protein: CASWDWISGYYEQYF
CDR3 DNA: TGTGCCAGCTGGGACTGGATCTCGGGTTACTACGAGCAGTACTTC

V gene: TRBV19
D gene: NA
clone size: NA
J gene: TRBJ2-2
CDR3 protein: CASSTQRFGQKNTGELFF
CDR3 DNA: TGTGCCAGTAGTACCCAACGGTTCGGACAGAAGAACACCGGGGAGCTGTTTTTT